This entry lists 27 T cell receptor beta chains sequenced from one sample in a study of T cell responses to AZD1222 COVID-19 vaccine. Profiling relied on immunoSEQ multiplex PCR, and the TCRdb table lists in-frame clones only, not all of them. The sample lists roughly 120,000 clones; around 92% were seen once. This material consisted of peripheral blood, taken on day 0 of AZD1222 vaccination. These receptors originate from an adult in good health.

The chain combines TRBV7-9 with TRBJ2-7; the D call may be TRBD1 or TRBD2 (7 bases each). CDR3 size: 16 residues. Trimming stripped 3 bases from V and 0 bases from J, with 15 bases between. The V gene's germline CDR1 is SEHNR and CDR2 FQNEAQ (reference sequence). The CDR3 region is CASSFRDREGSYEQYF. DNA for the CDR3: TGTGCCAGCAGCTTTCGCGACAGGGAGGGCTCCTACGAGCAGTACTTC. Together with reference TRBV7-9 and TRBJ2-7, the CDR3 gives the full variable domain: DTGVSQNPRHKITKRGQNVTFRCDPISEHNRLYWYRQTLGQGPEFLTYFQNEAQLEKSRLLSDRFSAERPKGSFSTLEIQRTEQGDSAMYLCASSFRDREGSYEQYFGPGTRLTVT.

This clone appeared a single time. The chain combines TRBV4-3 with TRBJ2-7, with a tentative D call TRBD1 (6 bases). V was cut by 0 bases and J by 6 bases, with 12 bases left in between. The CDR3 runs to 14 residues. Germline-derived CDR1 and CDR2 are LGHNA and YSLEER. In DNA, the CDR3 is TGCGCCAGCAGCCAAGACAAGGACAGCGCCGAGCAGTACTTC. Translating gives CASSQDKDSAEQYF.

The rearrangement uses TRBV30 and TRBJ2-7; unclear D gene. The V gene's germline CDR1 is GTSNPN and CDR2 SVGIG (reference sequence). V lost 1 base, J lost 2 bases, and 15 bases lay in between. There are 15 residues in the CDR3. Written as DNA, the CDR3 is TGTGCCTGGAGTGCGTCCCTGCCCCAACCCTACGAGCAGTACTTC. It yields the protein CAWSASLPQPYEQYF.

The V and J genes are TRBV9 and TRBJ2-2; tentatively, D is TRBD2 (6 bases). Germline CDR1 is SGDLS and CDR2 is YYNGEE. V was clipped by 2 bases and J by 2 bases, with 10 bases between them. The CDR3 spans 15 residues. The CDR3 region has the DNA TGTGCCAGCAGCGTGTCGGGGGTAAACACCGGGGAGCTGTTTTTT. Its protein is CASSVSGVNTGELFF. Full variable domain (missing parts from reference TRBV9 and TRBJ2-2): DSGVTQTPKHLITATGQRVTLRCSPRSGDLSVYWYQQSLDQGLQFLIQYYNGEERAKGNILERFSAQQFPDLHSELNLSSLELGDSALYFCASSVSGVNTGELFFGEGSRLTVL.

The chain combines TRBV19 with TRBJ2-1; 10 bases agree with TRBD2. The V gene end was trimmed by 4 bases and the J gene end by 8 bases; junction bases not matched to a gene: 8. CDR3 length equals 15 residues. Germline CDR1 LNHDA, CDR2 SQIVND (reference sequence). CDR3 coding DNA: TGTGCCAGTAGTACCCCGGGACTAGCGAAAGATGAGCAGTTCTTC. As protein: CASSTPGLAKDEQFF.

This chain joins TRBV29-1 and TRBJ1-1, with 8 bases fitting TRBD1. The CDR3 has 17 amino acids. CDR1 is SQVTM and CDR2 is ANQGSEA in the germline V gene. J lost 3 bases, V lost 5 bases, and 17 bases had no gene match. CDR3 bases: TGCAGCGTTCTACAGCGGACAGGGAAGGTGAGGGACACTGAAGCTTTCTTT. Translated: CSVLQRTGKVRDTEAFF. The variable domain in full, completed from reference TRBV29-1 and TRBJ1-1, reads SAVISQKPSRDICQRGTSLTIQCQVDSQVTMMFWYRQQPGQSLTLIATANQGSEATYESGFVIDKFPISRPNLTFSTLTVSNMSPEDSSIYLCSVLQRTGKVRDTEAFFGQGTRLTVV.

The CDR3 is CASSSSSYGYTF. CDR3 in DNA: TGTGCCAGCAGTTCCTCGAGCTATGGCTACACCTTC. J is TRBJ1-2 and V is TRBV28; no definite D call. V gave up 4 bases and J gave up 4 bases, with 7 bases separating them. From germline, CDR1 is MDHEN and CDR2 SYDVKM. The CDR3 has 12 residues.

The genes are TRBV10-1 and TRBJ2-7, with 7 bases identical to TRBD2. The V gene end was trimmed by 4 bases and the J gene end by 3 bases; junction bases not matched to a gene: 9. This CDR3 is built from 15 residues. The germline CDR1 and CDR2 sequences are WNHNN and SYGVQD (reference sequence). In DNA, the CDR3 is TGCGCCAGCAGTGCCGGACTAGTGGGAAACTACGAGCAGTACTTC. Amino acid sequence: CASSAGLVGNYEQYF.

The V and J genes are TRBV4-3 and TRBJ1-4, with D unclear. The CDR3 is 15 amino acids. Trimming took 0 bases from V and 5 from J, leaving 10 bases between them. The germline gives CDR1 LGHNA, CDR2 YSLEER. CDR3 in amino acids: CASSQDYSSNEKLFF. For the CDR3, the DNA is TGCGCCAGCAGCCAAGATTACAGCTCGAATGAAAAACTGTTTTTT.

The chain carries TRBV3-1 (or the pseudogene TRBV3-2) and TRBJ2-5; 12 bases are a match to TRBD1. CDR3 length: 15 amino acids. Germline V gives CDR1 LGHDT, CDR2 YNNKEL (reference sequence). The V segment lost 4 bases and the J segment 4 bases; nucleotides outside the gene matches: 4. DNA of the CDR3: TGTGCCAGCAGCCCCCGGGACAGGGGGCGAGAGACCCAGTACTTC. Translation gives CASSPRDRGRETQYF.

V gene TRBV6-2 or TRBV6-3 combines with J gene TRBJ1-5; D gene unclear. V shed 3 bases and J shed 11 bases, with 17 bases lying between them. This CDR3 has 14 amino acids. Germline CDR1 is MNHEY and CDR2 is SVGEGT. The DNA of the CDR3 is TGTGCCAGCAGTTATGGCGGGAGCCTAAAGGCCCAGCATTTT. It is translated as CASSYGGSLKAQHF.

The V and J genes are TRBV27 and TRBJ2-7; maybe TRBD2 (6 bases). Trimming left V 5 bases short and J 0 bases short, with 14 bases between. The germline gives CDR1 MNHEY, CDR2 SMNVEV (reference sequence). The CDR3 contains 15 residues. CDR3 loop: CASSGVGGSSYEQYF. The CDR3, as DNA: TGTGCCAGCAGTGGGGTGGGGGGAAGCTCCTACGAGCAGTACTTC.

This clone was counted ten times or more. V is TRBV4-3 and J is TRBJ2-6; TRBD2 might be the D (6 bases). Germline-derived CDR1 and CDR2 are LGHNA and YSLEER. This CDR3 comprises 16 residues. V was pared by 0 bases and J by 4 bases, with 10 bases between. CDR3 region: CASSQDRGVGANVLTF. The DNA of the CDR3 is TGCGCCAGCAGCCAAGATCGCGGGGTAGGGGCCAACGTCCTGACTTTC.

The table lists this clone with a count of one. This rearrangement joins TRBV10-3 to TRBJ1-2; TRBD1 is a possible D gene (6 bases). The CDR3 is 15 amino acids. Trimming removed 2 bases at V and 2 bases at J, with 12 bases between. CDR1 and CDR2 (germline): ENHRY, SYGVKD. The CDR3 region is CAISEVGGSNYGYTF. Here the CDR3 DNA reads TGTGCCATCAGTGAGGTAGGGGGATCCAACTATGGCTACACCTTC.

The chain employs TRBV10-2 and TRBJ2-7; perhaps TRBD2 as D (5 bases). The CDR3 loop spans 14 amino acids. Germline V gene sequence: CDR1 WSHSY, CDR2 SAAADI. V lost 3 bases, J lost 7 bases, and 16 bases lay in between. The CDR3 here is CASSDPGIYSEQYF. CDR3 coding DNA: TGCGCCAGCAGTGATCCCGGGATATATTCGGAGCAGTACTTC.

V and J are TRBV15 and TRBJ1-1; 10 bases agree with TRBD1. The trim removed 5 bases at V and 12 bases at J, leaving 9 bases unmatched. The germline gives CDR1 LNHNV, CDR2 YYDKDF (reference sequence). The CDR3 is 13 residues long. The CDR3 region has the DNA TGTGCCACCAGCTTTTCCGGGACAGGGGAAACTTTCTTT. It yields the protein CATSFSGTGETFF. Supplemented by reference TRBV15 and TRBJ1-1, the full variable domain reads DAMVIQNPRYQVTQFGKPVTLSCSQTLNHNVMYWYQQKSSQAPKLLFHYYDKDFNNEADTPDNFQSRRPNTSFCFLDIRSPGLGDTAMYLCATSFSGTGETFFGQGTRLTVV.

The chain links TRBV9 to TRBJ2-5; D may be TRBD1 (6 bases). The CDR3 runs 16 residues. Germline V gene lookup returns CDR1 SGDLS and CDR2 YYNGEE. With 3 bases removed from V and 4 bases from J, the gap between germline ends came to 19 bases. The CDR3: CASSAPEQGFGETQYF. The CDR3 DNA reads as TGTGCCAGCAGCGCCCCGGAACAGGGTTTCGGAGAGACCCAGTACTTC.

The chain carries TRBV6-5 and TRBJ1-1; tentative D call: TRBD1 (5 bases). The CDR3 runs to 12 residues. Trimming removed 5 bases at V and 6 bases at J, with 10 bases between. Germline V CDR1 and CDR2: MNHEY, SVGAGI. In DNA, the CDR3 is TGTGCCAGCAGTCAGGGACGGGCTGAAGCTTTCTTT. Amino acids: CASSQGRAEAFF.

The chain recombines TRBV7-2 with TRBJ2-7; 7 bases agree with TRBD1. V lost 5 bases to trimming and J lost 3 bases; unmatched junction nucleotides: 7. The germline CDR1 and CDR2 sequences are SGHTA and FQGNSA. This CDR3 has 14 amino acids. CDR3 amino acids: CASSVQGELYEQYF. The CDR3 DNA reads TGTGCCAGCAGCGTCCAGGGGGAACTCTACGAGCAGTACTTC.

The V and J genes are TRBV27 and TRBJ1-4, with a possible D match to TRBD1 (6 bases). V was cut by 5 bases and J by 3 bases, with 13 bases left in between. Germline V CDR1 and CDR2: MNHEY, SMNVEV (reference sequence). This CDR3 spans 15 amino acids. This CDR3 reads CASSPQGYANEKLFF. In nucleotides, the CDR3 is TGTGCCAGCAGTCCCCAGGGGTATGCTAATGAAAAACTGTTTTTT.

V gene TRBV6-1 combines with J gene TRBJ2-7; 9 positions match TRBD1. Germline V CDR1 and CDR2: MNHNS, SASEGT. The junction had 11 bases not matched to a gene; V was cut back by 4 bases and J by 4 bases. The CDR3 runs to 16 residues. Here the CDR3 reads CASSAKTGGAGYEQYF. CDR3 DNA: TGTGCCAGCAGTGCGAAAACAGGGGGCGCGGGTTACGAGCAGTACTTC.

The chain recombines TRBV19 with TRBJ2-7; TRBD1 agrees at 10 bases. The CDR3 contains 16 residues. Germline V gives CDR1 LNHDA, CDR2 SQIVND (reference sequence). V shed 4 bases and J 0 bases; nucleotides not matched to a gene: 6. The CDR3 DNA sequence: TGTGCCAGTAGTACAACCGGGACAGGGGTCTCCTACGAGCAGTACTTC. Protein: CASSTTGTGVSYEQYF.

The chain employs TRBV5-5 and TRBJ2-3; 12 bases are a match to TRBD2. CDR1 SGHKS and CDR2 YYEKEE come from the germline V gene (reference sequence). There are 17 residues in the CDR3. Trimming cost V 1 base and J 2 bases; bases outside gene matches: 5. For the CDR3, the DNA is TGTGCCAGCAGCTTGTTCTGGACTAGCGGGATCACAGATACGCAGTATTTT. This translates into CASSLFWTSGITDTQYF. Filled out from reference TRBV5-5 and TRBJ2-3, the complete variable domain reads DAGVTQSPTHLIKTRGQQVTLRCSPISGHKSVSWYQQVLGQGPQFIFQYYEKEERGRGNFPDRFSARQFPNYSSELNVNALLLGDSALYLCASSLFWTSGITDTQYFGPGTRLTVL.

The V and J genes are TRBV5-1 and TRBJ1-4; TRBD1 matches at 9 bases. The CDR3 spans 18 residues. Trimming cost V 4 bases and J 7 bases; bases outside gene matches: 17. From germline, CDR1 is SGHRS and CDR2 YFSETQ. The CDR3 reads CASSLRDRVVSSSEKLFF. CDR3 coding DNA: TGCGCCAGCAGCCTCCGGGACAGGGTGGTTTCGTCAAGTGAAAAACTGTTTTTT.

The chain has TRBV27 and TRBJ2-7, with 7 nucleotides matching TRBD1. The CDR3 consists of 14 residues. CDR1 is MNHEY, CDR2 SMNVEV, per germline (reference sequence). Losses at the gene ends were 6 bases for V and 6 bases for J; bases not matched to a gene: 11. DNA of the CDR3: TGTGCCAGCAGGATGACAGGGACCAGCGCCGAGCAGTACTTC. Translating gives CASRMTGTSAEQYF.

The chain uses TRBV12-3 or TRBV12-4 and TRBJ1-2, with 8 nucleotides matching TRBD1. V was pared by 5 bases and J by 8 bases, with 7 bases of the junction left unmatched. The CDR3 runs to 13 residues. CDR3 amino acids: CASSLTGARGYTF. The CDR3 DNA reads TGTGCCAGCAGTCTGACAGGGGCCCGCGGCTACACCTTC.

The chain couples TRBV9 to TRBJ2-1, with TRBD1 matching over 8 bases. After removal of 0 bases from V and 8 bases from J, the junction contained 1 base not matched to a gene. Germline CDR1 SGDLS, CDR2 YYNGEE. The CDR3 covers 13 residues. The CDR3 DNA reads as TGTGCCAGCAGCGTAGCAGGGGGCTATGAGCAGTTCTTC. Residues: CASSVAGGYEQFF.